The clone carrying this T cell receptor beta chain is deemed large. What it recognizes is unknown. The CDR3 loop spans 16 amino acids. The V and J ends lost 5 bases and 5 bases, in that order; junction bases with no gene match: 12. CDR1 SGHAT and CDR2 FQNNGV come from the germline V gene. The template was RNA from unsorted bulk tissue. The data were taken from a study of tumor and adjacent non-tumor tissue in lung cancer. Broader study findings: Compared with tumor, normal lung showed significantly lower TCR diversity. In normal lung, the top 100 clones were significantly more dominant than in tumor.

TCRbeta libraries were built with three rounds of nested PCR, modified from ARM-PCR. TCRdb re-derived calls from the multiplex PCR reads in MiXCR, one entry per CDR3 protein. The data show tens of thousands of distinct CDR3 sequences, roughly 80% seen once. Sequenced input: lung tumor tissue. The chain recombines TRBV11-2 with TRBJ2-5; 9 positions match TRBD2. This TCR was sampled from a woman aged 50 to 65 with non-small cell lung cancer. The CDR3 protein is CASSLRTGTSLETQYF. The CDR3 bases are TGTGCCAGCAGCCTCAGAACCGGGACTAGCCTGGAGACCCAGTACTTC. The full variable domain, rest sourced from reference TRBV11-2 and TRBJ2-5, is EAGVAQSPRYKIIEKRQSVAFWCNPISGHATLYWYQQILGQGPKLLIQFQNNGVVDDSQLPKDRFSAERLKGVDSTLKIQPAKLEDSAVYLCASSLRTGTSLETQYFGPGTRLLVL.